A selection of T cell receptor beta chains follows, all from one sample in a study of cytotoxic CD8 clonotypes in ibrutinib-treated CLL. Produced via immunoSEQ multiplex PCR; TCRdb's table is partial and in-frame only. This table has more than 70,000 clones, roughly 77% appearing once. The input for sequencing was PBMCs, taken after 12 months of ibrutinib treatment. These receptors originate from a human donor with chronic lymphocytic leukemia. Both conserved end residues are part of each CDR3. The order of the fields is clone size, J gene, D gene, V gene, CDR3 protein, CDR3 DNA. D genes are given only for firm matches. The listing skips clone size in some rows; elsewhere it reads once, few, many or a size class.

clone_size: -
j_call: TRBJ2-2
d_call: TRBD1
v_call: TRBV9
cdr3_aa: CASARTGGPGELFF
cdr3_nt: TGTGCCAGCGCCCGGACAGGGGGCCCCGGGGAGCTGTTTTTT

clone_size: once
j_call: TRBJ2-7
d_call: TRBD1
v_call: TRBV10-3
cdr3_aa: CAMKRGQGYEQYF
cdr3_nt: TGTGCCATGAAGAGGGGACAGGGCTACGAGCAGTACTTC

clone_size: many
j_call: TRBJ1-5
d_call: -
v_call: TRBV7-3
cdr3_aa: CASSLVADQPQHF
cdr3_nt: TGTGCCAGCAGCTTAGTGGCAGATCAGCCCCAGCATTTT

clone_size: -
j_call: TRBJ2-3
d_call: -
v_call: TRBV28
cdr3_aa: CATGGPTDTQYF
cdr3_nt: TGTGCCACCGGGGGCCCCACAGATACGCAGTATTTT

clone_size: -
j_call: TRBJ2-1
d_call: -
v_call: TRBV7-3
cdr3_aa: CASSLTGDSLGEQFF
cdr3_nt: TGTGCCAGCAGCTTGACCGGAGACAGTTTGGGGGAGCAGTTCTTC

clone_size: -
j_call: TRBJ2-5
d_call: -
v_call: TRBV5-6
cdr3_aa: CASSSGAGNRRETQYF
cdr3_nt: TGTGCCAGCAGCTCTGGGGCTGGCAACCGGAGGGAGACCCAGTACTTC

clone_size: once
j_call: TRBJ1-5
d_call: -
v_call: TRBV5-1
cdr3_aa: CASSRQVDQPQHF
cdr3_nt: TGCGCCAGCAGCCGACAGGTTGATCAGCCCCAGCATTTT

clone_size: -
j_call: TRBJ2-1
d_call: -
v_call: TRBV10-3
cdr3_aa: CAISGVFAGASDEQFF
cdr3_nt: TGTGCCATCAGTGGTGTGTTCGCGGGGGCGTCGGATGAGCAGTTCTTC

clone_size: -
j_call: TRBJ1-2
d_call: -
v_call: TRBV29-1
cdr3_aa: CSVEGREVRGYTF
cdr3_nt: TGCAGCGTTGAGGGCAGGGAGGTTCGTGGCTACACCTTC

clone_size: -
j_call: TRBJ1-5
d_call: -
v_call: TRBV9
cdr3_aa: CASSVGGNTDQPQHF
cdr3_nt: TGTGCCAGCAGCGTAGGGGGGAACACAGATCAGCCCCAGCATTTT

clone_size: -
j_call: TRBJ1-3
d_call: -
v_call: TRBV7-3
cdr3_aa: CASSLGGGTSGNTIYF
cdr3_nt: TGTGCCAGCAGCTTAGGCGGCGGAACCTCTGGAAACACCATATATTTT

clone_size: -
j_call: TRBJ1-1
d_call: TRBD1
v_call: TRBV6-6
cdr3_aa: CASSRQGGTEAFF
cdr3_nt: TGTGCCAGCAGCCGACAGGGGGGCACTGAAGCTTTCTTT

clone_size: -
j_call: TRBJ1-1
d_call: -
v_call: TRBV6-6
cdr3_aa: CASSLGTGTEAFF
cdr3_nt: TGTGCCAGCAGTCTTGGGACTGGGACTGAAGCTTTCTTT

clone_size: -
j_call: TRBJ1-1
d_call: -
v_call: TRBV5-1
cdr3_aa: CASTPGGAGVTEAFF
cdr3_nt: TGCGCCAGCACCCCGGGGGGGGCCGGGGTCACTGAAGCTTTCTTT

clone_size: -
j_call: TRBJ2-2
d_call: -
v_call: TRBV7-9
cdr3_aa: CASSLGGFTGELFF
cdr3_nt: TGTGCCAGCAGCTTGGGTGGTTTCACCGGGGAGCTGTTTTTT

clone_size: -
j_call: TRBJ2-3
d_call: -
v_call: TRBV13
cdr3_aa: CASSSGGGSSHSTDTQYF
cdr3_nt: TGTGCCAGCAGCTCAGGAGGGGGGTCTAGCCATAGCACAGATACGCAGTATTTT

clone_size: -
j_call: TRBJ2-7
d_call: -
v_call: TRBV19
cdr3_aa: CASSMLAGRSYEQYF
cdr3_nt: TGTGCCAGTAGTATGCTGGCAGGGCGGTCCTACGAGCAGTACTTC

clone_size: few
j_call: TRBJ2-5
d_call: -
v_call: TRBV7-6
cdr3_aa: CASSSRPPTGLETQYF
cdr3_nt: TGTGCCAGCAGCAGCCGCCCCCCTACGGGCTTGGAGACCCAGTACTTC

clone_size: few
j_call: TRBJ1-6
d_call: -
v_call: TRBV19
cdr3_aa: CASTLRPYGNSPLHF
cdr3_nt: TGTGCCAGTACACTTCGACCCTATGGCAATTCACCCCTCCACTTT

clone_size: -
j_call: TRBJ2-5
d_call: -
v_call: TRBV29-1
cdr3_aa: CAEKGAQETQYF
cdr3_nt: TGCGCCGAGAAAGGGGCCCAAGAGACCCAGTACTTC

clone_size: -
j_call: TRBJ2-5
d_call: TRBD2
v_call: TRBV28
cdr3_aa: CASSPTGTSGQETQYF
cdr3_nt: TGTGCCAGCAGCCCAACCGGGACTAGCGGCCAAGAGACCCAGTACTTC

clone_size: -
j_call: TRBJ1-1
d_call: TRBD1
v_call: TRBV9
cdr3_aa: CASSVPRQGVSTEAFF
cdr3_nt: TGTGCCAGCAGCGTACCCCGACAGGGCGTCTCAACTGAAGCTTTCTTT

clone_size: -
j_call: TRBJ1-4
d_call: -
v_call: TRBV5-1
cdr3_aa: CASSFANEKLFF
cdr3_nt: TGCGCCAGCAGCTTTGCTAATGAAAAACTGTTTTTT

clone_size: -
j_call: TRBJ1-4
d_call: -
v_call: TRBV7-9
cdr3_aa: CASSPLESPTNEKLFF
cdr3_nt: TGTGCCAGCAGCCCCCTCGAGAGCCCCACTAATGAAAAACTGTTTTTT

clone_size: -
j_call: TRBJ1-2
d_call: TRBD1
v_call: TRBV5-1
cdr3_aa: CASSGRGQGPPDGYTF
cdr3_nt: TGCGCCAGCAGCGGCAGGGGACAGGGGCCCCCGGATGGCTACACCTTC

clone_size: -
j_call: TRBJ2-2
d_call: TRBD2
v_call: TRBV15
cdr3_aa: CATSRDHSGGPVGELFF
cdr3_nt: TGTGCCACCAGCAGAGATCATTCGGGAGGGCCAGTCGGGGAGCTGTTTTTT

clone_size: -
j_call: TRBJ1-1
d_call: -
v_call: TRBV6-1
cdr3_aa: CASILGTEAFF
cdr3_nt: -

clone_size: -
j_call: TRBJ2-1
d_call: -
v_call: TRBV27
cdr3_aa: CASGARAGRINEQFF
cdr3_nt: TGTGCCAGCGGGGCCCGGGCAGGCAGGATCAATGAGCAGTTCTTC

clone_size: many
j_call: TRBJ1-5
d_call: -
v_call: TRBV14
cdr3_aa: CASSFGSSGPQHF
cdr3_nt: TGTGCCAGCAGCTTTGGCAGCTCGGGGCCCCAGCATTTT

clone_size: -
j_call: TRBJ2-7
d_call: TRBD2
v_call: TRBV7-6
cdr3_aa: CASSPLTSGGTYEQYF
cdr3_nt: TGTGCCAGCAGCCCCCTGACTAGCGGGGGGACCTACGAGCAGTACTTC

clone_size: -
j_call: TRBJ2-3
d_call: -
v_call: TRBV5-1
cdr3_aa: CASSPARLTSLTDTQYF
cdr3_nt: TGCGCCAGCAGCCCTGCCCGACTCACCTCACTCACAGATACGCAGTATTTT

clone_size: -
j_call: TRBJ1-4
d_call: -
v_call: TRBV19
cdr3_aa: CASSPSSGWGEKLFF
cdr3_nt: TGTGCCAGTAGTCCCAGCTCAGGGTGGGGTGAAAAACTGTTTTTT

clone_size: -
j_call: TRBJ2-3
d_call: -
v_call: TRBV7-9
cdr3_aa: CASSPLDTQYF
cdr3_nt: TGTGCCAGCAGCCCTTTGGATACGCAGTATTTT

clone_size: -
j_call: TRBJ2-7
d_call: TRBD1
v_call: TRBV6-5
cdr3_aa: CASSYSAGGSYEQYF
cdr3_nt: TGTGCCAGCAGTTACTCGGCAGGGGGTTCCTACGAGCAGTACTTC

clone_size: -
j_call: TRBJ2-6
d_call: -
v_call: TRBV7-2
cdr3_aa: CASSFRGAGANVLTF
cdr3_nt: TGTGCCAGCAGCTTCAGGGGGGCGGGGGCCAACGTCCTGACTTTC

clone_size: -
j_call: TRBJ1-2
d_call: -
v_call: TRBV28
cdr3_aa: CASSYLGYTF
cdr3_nt: TGTGCCAGCAGTTACCTGGGCTACACCTTC

clone_size: few
j_call: TRBJ1-6
d_call: -
v_call: TRBV13
cdr3_aa: CASSLGGGRNSPLHF
cdr3_nt: TGTGCCAGCAGCTTAGGTGGGGGTAGGAATTCACCCCTCCACTTT

clone_size: -
j_call: TRBJ2-7
d_call: TRBD1
v_call: TRBV7-8
cdr3_aa: CASSTGTGGAYEQYF
cdr3_nt: TGTGCCAGCAGCACCGGGACAGGGGGCGCGTACGAGCAGTACTTC

clone_size: once
j_call: TRBJ2-2
d_call: -
v_call: TRBV10-3
cdr3_aa: CAITPDMGLGTGELFF
cdr3_nt: TGTGCCATCACTCCGGACATGGGGTTGGGCACCGGGGAGCTGTTTTTT

clone_size: once
j_call: TRBJ2-1
d_call: -
v_call: TRBV11-2
cdr3_aa: CASSLDRGSGKEQFF
cdr3_nt: TGTGCCAGCAGCTTAGATCGAGGGAGCGGCAAAGAGCAGTTCTTC

clone_size: -
j_call: TRBJ1-4
d_call: -
v_call: TRBV7-8
cdr3_aa: CASSFGIANEKLFF
cdr3_nt: TGTGCCAGCAGCTTTGGCATAGCTAATGAAAAACTGTTTTTT

clone_size: few
j_call: TRBJ1-6
d_call: TRBD1
v_call: TRBV30
cdr3_aa: CAWSGVTGGSPLHF
cdr3_nt: TGTGCCTGGAGTGGGGTGACAGGGGGGTCACCCCTCCACTTT

clone_size: -
j_call: TRBJ2-5
d_call: -
v_call: TRBV7-2
cdr3_aa: CASSRNKGGETQYF
cdr3_nt: TGTGCCAGCAGCCGAAACAAGGGAGGCGAGACCCAGTACTTC

clone_size: -
j_call: TRBJ1-2
d_call: -
v_call: TRBV5-6
cdr3_aa: CASSLGRLNYGYTF
cdr3_nt: TGTGCCAGCAGCTTAGGGCGGCTTAACTATGGCTACACCTTC

clone_size: -
j_call: TRBJ2-7
d_call: -
v_call: TRBV13
cdr3_aa: CASSSDGSYEQYF
cdr3_nt: TGTGCCAGCAGCTCGGACGGTAGCTACGAGCAGTACTTC

clone_size: -
j_call: TRBJ2-7
d_call: TRBD1
v_call: TRBV28
cdr3_aa: CASRRDRGLSYEQYF
cdr3_nt: TGTGCCAGCCGCCGGGACAGGGGGCTCTCGTACGAGCAGTACTTC

clone_size: -
j_call: TRBJ2-7
d_call: TRBD2
v_call: TRBV28
cdr3_aa: CASSLIWTGPGLAGGDSYEQYF
cdr3_nt: TGTGCCAGCAGTTTAATCTGGACAGGTCCGGGACTAGCGGGAGGGGACTCCTACGAGCAGTACTTC

clone_size: -
j_call: TRBJ1-1
d_call: -
v_call: TRBV6-1
cdr3_aa: CASSEQGHMNTEAFF
cdr3_nt: TGTGCCAGCAGTGAACAAGGACACATGAACACTGAAGCTTTCTTT